Here is one T cell receptor beta chain with its context. This sample is drawn from a study of cytomegalovirus exposure and HLA in healthy donors. 13 Jbeta primers and 60 Vbeta primers were used for the PCR. Sequencing used immunoSEQ multiplex PCR; TCRdb keeps in-frame clones, though not all of them. The repertoire consists of roughly 100,000 clones, with 60% to 80% occurring once and the leading ten covering roughly 9.6%. Germline trimming cut 2 bases from V and 3 bases from J; bases unmatched to any gene: 4. Germline CDR1 KGHSH, CDR2 LQKENI. There are 17 residues in the CDR3. The chain is built from TRBV18 and TRBJ2-2; 12 bases agree with TRBD1. The sample comprised PBMCs. The TCR sequence derives from a male donor in good health and CMV-seropositive. CDR3 coding DNA: TGTGCCAGCTCACCATGGGACAGGGGGCGCGACACCGGGGAGCTGTTTTTT. Protein: CASSPWDRGRDTGELFF.